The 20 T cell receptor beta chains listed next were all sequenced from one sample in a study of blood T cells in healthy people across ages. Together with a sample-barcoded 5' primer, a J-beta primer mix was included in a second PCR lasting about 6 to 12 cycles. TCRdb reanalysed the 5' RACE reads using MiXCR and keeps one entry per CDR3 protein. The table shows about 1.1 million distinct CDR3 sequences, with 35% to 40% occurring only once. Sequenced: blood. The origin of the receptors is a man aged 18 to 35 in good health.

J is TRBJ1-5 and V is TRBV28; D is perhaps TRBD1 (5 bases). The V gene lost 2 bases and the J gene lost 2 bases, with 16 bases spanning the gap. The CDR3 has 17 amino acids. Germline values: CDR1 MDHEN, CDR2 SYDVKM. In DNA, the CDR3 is TGTGCCAGCAGTTTACTAGGACACCGCTTTGGCAATCAGCCCCAGCATTTT. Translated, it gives CASSLLGHRFGNQPQHF.

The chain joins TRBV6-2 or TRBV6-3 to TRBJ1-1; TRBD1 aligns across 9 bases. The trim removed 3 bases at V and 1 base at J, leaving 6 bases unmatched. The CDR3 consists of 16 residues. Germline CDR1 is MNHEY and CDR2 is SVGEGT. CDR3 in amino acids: CASSYTGGRENTEAFF. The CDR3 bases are TGTGCCAGCAGTTATACAGGGGGCAGAGAGAACACTGAAGCTTTCTTT.

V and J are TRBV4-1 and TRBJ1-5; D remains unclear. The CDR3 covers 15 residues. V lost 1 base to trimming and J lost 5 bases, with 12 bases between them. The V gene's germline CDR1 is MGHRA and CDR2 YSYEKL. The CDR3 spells CASSQGVGVYQPQHF. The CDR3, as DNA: TGCGCCAGCAGCCAAGGGGTTGGGGTTTATCAGCCCCAGCATTTT.

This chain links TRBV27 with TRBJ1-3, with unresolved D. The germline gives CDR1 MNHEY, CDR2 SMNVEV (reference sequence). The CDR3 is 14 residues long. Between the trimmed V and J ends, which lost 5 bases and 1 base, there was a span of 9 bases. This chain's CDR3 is CASSALGSGNTIYF. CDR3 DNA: TGTGCCAGCAGTGCTCTGGGTTCTGGAAACACCATATATTTT.

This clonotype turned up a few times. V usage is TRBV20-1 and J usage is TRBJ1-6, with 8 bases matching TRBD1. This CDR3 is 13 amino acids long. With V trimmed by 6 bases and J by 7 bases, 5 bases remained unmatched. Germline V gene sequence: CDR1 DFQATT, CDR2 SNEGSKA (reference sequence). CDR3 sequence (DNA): TGCAGTGCCCTATACAGGGGGAATTCACCCCTCCACTTT. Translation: CSALYRGNSPLHF.

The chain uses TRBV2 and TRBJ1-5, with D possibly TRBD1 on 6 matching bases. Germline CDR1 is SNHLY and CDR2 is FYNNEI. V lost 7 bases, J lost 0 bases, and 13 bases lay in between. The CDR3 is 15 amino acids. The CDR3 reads CASTGGGGSNQPQHF. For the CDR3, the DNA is TGTGCCAGCACAGGAGGAGGGGGTAGCAATCAGCCCCAGCATTTT.

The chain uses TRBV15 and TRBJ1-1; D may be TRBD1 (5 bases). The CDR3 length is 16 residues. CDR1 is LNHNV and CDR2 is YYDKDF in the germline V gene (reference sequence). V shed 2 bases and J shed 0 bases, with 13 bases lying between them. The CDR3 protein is CATSRPPGTVNTEAFF. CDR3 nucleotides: TGTGCCACCAGCAGACCTCCCGGGACGGTGAACACTGAAGCTTTCTTT.

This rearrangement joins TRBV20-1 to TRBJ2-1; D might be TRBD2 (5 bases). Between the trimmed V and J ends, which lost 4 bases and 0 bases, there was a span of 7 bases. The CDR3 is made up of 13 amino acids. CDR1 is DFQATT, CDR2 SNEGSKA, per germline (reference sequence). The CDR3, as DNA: TGCAGTGCTATTCGGGACTCCTACAATGAGCAGTTCTTC. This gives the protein CSAIRDSYNEQFF.

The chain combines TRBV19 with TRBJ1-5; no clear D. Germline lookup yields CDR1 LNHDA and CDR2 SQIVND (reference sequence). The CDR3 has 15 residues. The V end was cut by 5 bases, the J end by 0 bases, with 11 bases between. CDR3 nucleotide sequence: TGTGCCAGTAGTGGCCAGCCTTATAGCAATCAGCCCCAGCATTTT. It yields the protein CASSGQPYSNQPQHF.

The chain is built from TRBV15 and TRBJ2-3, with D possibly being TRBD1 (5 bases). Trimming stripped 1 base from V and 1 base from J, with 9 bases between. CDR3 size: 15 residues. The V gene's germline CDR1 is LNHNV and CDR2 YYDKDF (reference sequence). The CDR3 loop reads CATSRGPRGTDTQYF. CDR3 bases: TGTGCCACCAGCAGAGGGCCCAGGGGCACAGATACGCAGTATTTT.

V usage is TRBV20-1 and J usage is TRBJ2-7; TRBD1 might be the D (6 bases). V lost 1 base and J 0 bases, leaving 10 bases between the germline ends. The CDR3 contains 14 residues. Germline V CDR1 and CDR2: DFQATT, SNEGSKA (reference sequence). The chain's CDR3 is CSARGGTYSYEQYF. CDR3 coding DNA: TGCAGTGCTAGAGGGGGGACATACTCCTACGAGCAGTACTTC.

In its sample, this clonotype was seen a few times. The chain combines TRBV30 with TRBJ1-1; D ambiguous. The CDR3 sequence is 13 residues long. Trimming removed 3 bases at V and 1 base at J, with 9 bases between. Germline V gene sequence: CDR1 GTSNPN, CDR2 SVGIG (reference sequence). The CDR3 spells CAWSDPRNTEAFF. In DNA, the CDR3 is TGTGCCTGGAGCGACCCACGGAACACTGAAGCTTTCTTT.

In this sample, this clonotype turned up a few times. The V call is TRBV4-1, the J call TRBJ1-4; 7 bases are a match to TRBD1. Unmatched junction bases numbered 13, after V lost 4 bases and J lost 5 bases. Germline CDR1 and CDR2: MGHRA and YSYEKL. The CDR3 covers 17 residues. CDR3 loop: CASSRIQGGQLNEKLFF. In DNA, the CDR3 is TGCGCCAGCAGCCGGATCCAGGGGGGACAACTAAATGAAAAACTGTTTTTT.

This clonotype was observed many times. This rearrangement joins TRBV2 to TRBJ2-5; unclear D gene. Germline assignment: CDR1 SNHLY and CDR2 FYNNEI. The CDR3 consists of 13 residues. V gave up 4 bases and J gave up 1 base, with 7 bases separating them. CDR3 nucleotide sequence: TGTGCCAGCAGTGGAGGTAGCCAAGAGACCCAGTACTTC. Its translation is CASSGGSQETQYF.

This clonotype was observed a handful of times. The CDR3 protein is CASRRQGVSPLHF. The CDR3 DNA follows: TGTGCCAGCAGGCGACAGGGGGTTTCACCCCTCCACTTT. The rearrangement links TRBV12-3 or TRBV12-4 to TRBJ1-6; 9 nucleotides agree with TRBD1. V shed 6 bases and J 9 bases; nucleotides not matched to a gene: 3. This CDR3 has 13 residues.

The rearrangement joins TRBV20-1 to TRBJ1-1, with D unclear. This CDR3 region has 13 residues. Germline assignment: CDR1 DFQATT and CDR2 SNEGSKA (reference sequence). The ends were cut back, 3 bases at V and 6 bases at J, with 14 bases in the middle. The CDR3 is CSASDRPGAEAFF. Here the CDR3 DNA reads TGCAGTGCTAGTGATCGGCCCGGTGCTGAAGCTTTCTTT.

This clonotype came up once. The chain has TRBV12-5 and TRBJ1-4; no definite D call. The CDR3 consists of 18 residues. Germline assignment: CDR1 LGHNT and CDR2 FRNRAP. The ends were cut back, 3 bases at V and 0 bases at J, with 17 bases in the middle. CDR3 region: CASGFLLWQNATNEKLFF. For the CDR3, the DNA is TGTGCTAGTGGTTTCCTTCTGTGGCAGAATGCAACTAATGAAAAACTGTTTTTT.

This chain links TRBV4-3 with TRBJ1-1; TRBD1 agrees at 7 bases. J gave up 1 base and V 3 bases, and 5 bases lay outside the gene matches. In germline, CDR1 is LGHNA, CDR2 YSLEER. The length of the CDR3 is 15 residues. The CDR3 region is CASSHTTGSNTEAFF. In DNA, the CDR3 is TGCGCCAGCAGCCATACGACAGGGTCGAACACTGAAGCTTTCTTT.

This chain's CDR3 is CSARDSRATDTQYF. The CDR3 region has the DNA TGCAGTGCTAGAGATTCGCGAGCGACAGATACGCAGTATTTT. The chain uses TRBV20-1 and TRBJ2-3; D not resolved. Germline loops: CDR1 DFQATT, CDR2 SNEGSKA (reference sequence). CDR3 length equals 14 residues. Trimming removed 0 bases at V and 3 bases at J, with 10 bases between.

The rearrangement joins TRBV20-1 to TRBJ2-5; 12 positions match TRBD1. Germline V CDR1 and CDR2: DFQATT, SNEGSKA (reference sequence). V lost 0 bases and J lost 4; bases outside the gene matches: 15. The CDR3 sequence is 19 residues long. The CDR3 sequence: CSAREQTTGDRGLTETQYF. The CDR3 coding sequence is TGCAGTGCTAGAGAACAGACGACAGGGGACAGGGGGCTTACAGAGACCCAGTACTTC.